A single sample gave rise to the 4 T cell receptor beta chains below, sequenced in a study of shared clonotypes between healthy human individuals. Cells designated naive CD8 were CD45RO-negative and were positively selected for CCR7, with terminally differentiated effector memory CD45RA+ cells excluded. This table comes from immunoSEQ multiplex PCR, and its TCRdb copy is limited to in-frame clones, with some not included. This sample yields approximately 810,000 clones, of which roughly 92% are seen a single time; 24% belongs to the top ten. The sample consisted of naive CD8+ T cells sorted from blood. These receptors were collected from a man aged 30 to 45 in good health.

CDR3 nucleotide sequence: TGTGCCAGCAGCTTAGTGGGGAGCGGGAGGGCCTACAATGAGCAGTTCTTC. As protein: CASSLVGSGRAYNEQFF. This sequence joins TRBV7-9 and TRBJ2-1; 10 nucleotides agree with TRBD2. Looked up from germline, CDR1 is SEHNR and CDR2 is FQNEAQ (reference sequence). CDR3 length equals 17 residues. V lost 1 base, J lost 2 bases, and 5 bases stayed unmatched.

CDR3 amino acids: CASSTIVHEQFF. The CDR3 DNA sequence: TGTGCCAGCAGCACAATTGTGCATGAGCAGTTCTTC. The chain recombines TRBV11-1 with TRBJ2-1; D is ambiguous. This CDR3 region has 12 residues. Between the trimmed V and J ends, which lost 5 bases and 8 bases, there was a span of 10 bases. The germline V gene has CDR1 SGHAT and CDR2 FQDESV (reference sequence).

The chain is built from TRBV7-9 and TRBJ1-1; a possible D gene is TRBD1 (6 bases). V lost 5 bases and J lost 5, with 9 bases in between. Germline assignment: CDR1 SEHNR and CDR2 FQNEAQ (reference sequence). The CDR3 is 12 amino acids. The CDR3 is CASSAGATEAFF. DNA of the CDR3: TGTGCCAGCAGCGCGGGGGCGACTGAAGCTTTCTTT.

V gene TRBV5-5 combines with J gene TRBJ1-5, with 10 bases lining up with TRBD1. Germline assignment: CDR1 SGHKS and CDR2 YYEKEE (reference sequence). CDR3 length equals 17 residues. The V gene end was trimmed by 0 bases and the J gene end by 5 bases; junction bases not matched to a gene: 8. DNA of the CDR3: TGTGCCAGCAGCTTGGGGGTCCCGGGACAGGGGTATCAGCCCCAGCATTTT. Its translation: CASSLGVPGQGYQPQHF.